A selection of T cell receptor beta chains follows, all from one sample in a study of blood T cell repertoires in COVID-19. Assay: immunoSEQ multiplex PCR; the TCRdb copy retains only in-frame clones and omits some. This sample yields approximately 90,000 clones, of which about 85% are seen a single time; 3% to 3.5% belongs to the top ten. Sample: peripheral blood. The receptors were sampled from a man aged 45-60 years with acute or convalescent COVID-19. Both conserved end residues are part of each CDR3. Each record gives: J gene, clone size, V gene, CDR3 length, D gene, CDR3 DNA, CDR3 protein. D genes are given only for firm matches. Some rows mark clone size as missing; the rest say once, few, many or name a class of expanded clone.

TRBJ2-7	-	TRBV9	14	TRBD2	TGTGCCAGCAGCGCGGGACTAGCGGCCTACGAGCAGTACTTC	CASSAGLAAYEQYF
TRBJ1-2	-	TRBV7-2	14	TRBD1	TGTGCCAGCAGCTCGGGACAGGGAGGTTATGGCTACACCTTC	CASSSGQGGYGYTF
TRBJ1-6	-	TRBV5-1	19	-	TGCGCCAGCAGCTTCGGTTTTGCAGGGTTTAGTTCCTATAATTCACCCCTCCACTTT	CASSFGFAGFSSYNSPLHF
TRBJ2-7	-	TRBV29-1	13	TRBD2	TGCAGCGCCAGGACTAGCGGAGGCTACGAGCAGTACTTC	CSARTSGGYEQYF
TRBJ1-1	-	TRBV5-1	19	TRBD1	TGCGCCAGCAGCTTGGCCGACCCCGGGACAGGGAGATGGAACACTGAAGCTTTCTTT	CASSLADPGTGRWNTEAFF
TRBJ2-7	-	TRBV4-3	15	-	TGCGCCAGCAGCCAAGACCGGACACCCTTCTACGAGCAGTACTTC	CASSQDRTPFYEQYF
TRBJ2-1	-	TRBV2	13	-	TGTGCCAGCAAAGGCGGGATTTACAATGAGCAGTTCTTC	CASKGGIYNEQFF
TRBJ2-4	once	TRBV24-1	14	TRBD2	TGTGCCACCAGTGACCCTTCGACTAGCAGCATTCAGTACTTC	CATSDPSTSSIQYF
TRBJ2-5	-	TRBV3-1/TRBV3-2	13	-	TGTGCCAGCAGCCAAGCCCGGCAAGAGACCCAGTACTTC	CASSQARQETQYF
TRBJ2-1	-	TRBV5-1	13	-	TGCGCCAGCAGCTTGGCTACAGGGAATGAGCAGTTCTTC	CASSLATGNEQFF
TRBJ2-5	-	TRBV28	15	-	TGTGCCAGCACCGAAGGGCAGGGGCGAGGAGAGACCCAGTACTTC	CASTEGQGRGETQYF
TRBJ1-3	-	TRBV4-1	17	-	TGCGCCAGCAGCCAAGCGGGGGGCCAGAGCTCTGGAAACACCATATATTTT	CASSQAGGQSSGNTIYF
TRBJ2-1	-	TRBV15	12	-	TGTGCCACCAGCAGAGATCTCGGGGAGCAGTTCTTC	CATSRDLGEQFF
TRBJ2-1	-	TRBV7-3	13	-	TGTGCCAGCAGCTTAAGGGCCGGCGATGAGCAGTTCTTC	CASSLRAGDEQFF
TRBJ1-1	-	TRBV5-1	14	-	TGCGCCAGCAAGGAGCGAGGAGTTGGCACTGAAGCTTTCTTT	CASKERGVGTEAFF
TRBJ1-4	-	TRBV5-1	15	-	TGCGCCAGCAGTTTCTCCGGGACTTCTAATGAAAAACTGTTTTTT	CASSFSGTSNEKLFF
TRBJ2-7	-	TRBV11-2	13	-	TGTGCCAGCAGCGGGGGGACGACCTACGAGCAGTACTTC	CASSGGTTYEQYF
TRBJ1-1	-	TRBV10-3	13	TRBD1	TGTGCCATTCGTACAGGGGGCATAAGTGAAGCTTTCTTT	CAIRTGGISEAFF
TRBJ2-7	once	TRBV3-1/TRBV3-2	11	-	TGTGCCAGCAGCCACACATACGAGCAGTACTTC	CASSHTYEQYF
TRBJ2-5	-	TRBV5-1	14	TRBD1	TGCGCCAGCAGCTTGACAGGGGGAGAGGGGACCCAGTACTTC	CASSLTGGEGTQYF
TRBJ2-3	-	TRBV3-1/TRBV3-2	15	-	TGTGCCAGCAGCCAAAGCCTAGCGAGATCAGATACGCAGTATTTT	CASSQSLARSDTQYF
TRBJ2-1	once	TRBV7-3	16	TRBD2	TGTGCCAGCAGCCCCCGCCAGGGAGGGAGTGGCAATGAGCAGTTCTTC	CASSPRQGGSGNEQFF
TRBJ2-5	-	TRBV7-9	15	TRBD1	TGTGCCAGCAGCCAAGAGGGACAGGGACAAGGGACCCAGTACTTC	CASSQEGQGQGTQYF
TRBJ1-2	-	TRBV9	15	-	TGTGCCAGCAGCGCGTCCTTAGGATCAGGGTATGGCTACACCTTC	CASSASLGSGYGYTF
TRBJ1-1	-	TRBV28	15	TRBD1	TGTGCCAGCGAACTCACGGGACAGGCGAACACTGAAGCTTTCTTT	CASELTGQANTEAFF
TRBJ2-2	few	TRBV2	14	-	TGTGCCAGCAGTGAGGGACACTACACCGGGGAGCTGTTTTTT	CASSEGHYTGELFF
TRBJ1-3	once	TRBV4-3	16	-	TGCGCCAGCAGCCAACCGGGACTCAAAGGGGGAAACACCATATATTTT	CASSQPGLKGGNTIYF
TRBJ2-3	-	TRBV6-5	15	TRBD2	TGTGCCAGCACCCCGTCTAGCGGGGCCACAGATACGCAGTATTTT	CASTPSSGATDTQYF
TRBJ2-7	once	TRBV24-1	14	-	TGTGCCACCAGTGATGCTGGGCACAGCTACGAGCAGTACTTC	CATSDAGHSYEQYF
TRBJ2-3	-	TRBV5-1	14	TRBD1	TGCGCCAGCAGCATAGGACAGGGAGCAGATACGCAGTATTTT	CASSIGQGADTQYF
TRBJ2-3	-	TRBV6-5	15	-	TGTGCCAGCAGTCTATCAGGCAGGCCAACAGATACGCAGTATTTT	CASSLSGRPTDTQYF